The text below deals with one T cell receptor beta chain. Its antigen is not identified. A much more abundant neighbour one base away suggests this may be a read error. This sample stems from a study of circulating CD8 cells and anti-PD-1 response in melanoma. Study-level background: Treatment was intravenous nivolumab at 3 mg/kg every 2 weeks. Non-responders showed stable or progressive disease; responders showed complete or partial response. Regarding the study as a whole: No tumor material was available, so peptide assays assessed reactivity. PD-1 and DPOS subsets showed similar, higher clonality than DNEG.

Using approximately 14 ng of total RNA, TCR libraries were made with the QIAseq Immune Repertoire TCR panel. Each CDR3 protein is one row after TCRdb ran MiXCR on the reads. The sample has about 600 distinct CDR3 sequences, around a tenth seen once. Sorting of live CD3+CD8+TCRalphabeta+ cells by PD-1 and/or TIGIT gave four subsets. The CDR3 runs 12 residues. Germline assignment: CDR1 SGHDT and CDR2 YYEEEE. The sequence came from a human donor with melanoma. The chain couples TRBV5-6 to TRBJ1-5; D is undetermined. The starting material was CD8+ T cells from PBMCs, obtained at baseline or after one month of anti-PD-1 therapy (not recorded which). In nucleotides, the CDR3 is TGTGCCGGCAGCTCCCTTAATCAGCCCCAGCATTTT. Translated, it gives CAGSSLNQPQHF.